One sample yielded the 22 T cell receptor beta chains listed below, sequenced in a study of memory CD8 T cells in hepatitis C reinfection. The sample's time point: peak reinfection, 3 to 8 weeks after reinfection detection. Sorted cells were sequenced directly ex vivo without any in vitro expansion. The repertoire was sequenced with immunoSEQ multiplex PCR; TCRdb's copy has only in-frame clones and lacks some. The data show 40,000 to 45,000 clones, 70% to 90% seen once. Sequenced sample: naive CD8+ T cells sorted from blood. The receptors come from a man aged 18-30 years with hepatitis C virus infection.

The chain recombines TRBV2 with TRBJ1-2; D unclear. Between the trimmed V and J ends, which lost 4 bases and 5 bases, there was a span of 14 bases. This CDR3 region has 14 residues. CDR1 SNHLY and CDR2 FYNNEI come from the germline V gene. The CDR3 coding sequence is TGTGCCAGCAGTGCCTGGACCGCGGGATATGGCTACACCTTC. Its translation is CASSAWTAGYGYTF.

There are a few counts of this clone. The V gene is TRBV5-6, the J gene TRBJ2-1, with 9 nucleotides matching TRBD2. After removal of 3 bases from V and 8 bases from J, the junction contained 9 bases not matched to a gene. Per germline, CDR1 SGHDT and CDR2 YYEEEE. The CDR3 sequence is 15 residues long. CDR3 in amino acids: CASSSTRGGADEQFF. In DNA form, the CDR3 reads TGTGCCAGCAGCTCGACGCGGGGGGGCGCGGATGAGCAGTTCTTC.

This chain uses TRBV9 with TRBJ2-1; 9 bases match TRBD1. The length of the CDR3 is 16 residues. Germline V gene sequence: CDR1 SGDLS, CDR2 YYNGEE. Trimming cost V 1 base and J 7 bases; bases outside gene matches: 9. The CDR3 protein is CASSVSGTGLVNEQFF. CDR3 DNA: TGTGCCAGCAGCGTATCCGGGACAGGGCTGGTTAATGAGCAGTTCTTC. The variable domain in full, completed from reference TRBV9 and TRBJ2-1, reads DSGVTQTPKHLITATGQRVTLRCSPRSGDLSVYWYQQSLDQGLQFLIQYYNGEERAKGNILERFSAQQFPDLHSELNLSSLELGDSALYFCASSVSGTGLVNEQFFGPGTRLTVL.

The chain couples TRBV7-9 to TRBJ1-4, with 10 positions matching TRBD1. Germline V CDR1 and CDR2: SEHNR, FQNEAQ (reference sequence). The CDR3 is 18 residues long. Losses at the gene ends were 5 bases for V and 3 bases for J; bases not matched to a gene: 12. The CDR3 DNA sequence: TGTGCCAGCAGCATAACCGGGACAGGGGAGGTCTCTAATGAAAAACTGTTTTTT. Translation: CASSITGTGEVSNEKLFF.

The genes are TRBV7-2 and TRBJ2-7; 9 nucleotides agree with TRBD2. This CDR3 is 15 amino acids long. From germline, CDR1 is SGHTA and CDR2 FQGNSA. After removal of 3 bases from V and 1 base from J, the junction contained 4 bases not matched to a gene. This CDR3 reads CASSFGGGASYEQYV. The CDR3 DNA reads TGTGCCAGCAGCTTTGGCGGGGGGGCGTCCTACGAGCAGTACGTC.

This clone was counted only a few times. The chain couples TRBV6-1 to TRBJ1-5; the D gene is possibly TRBD1 (6 bases). There are 15 residues in the CDR3. Trimming shortened V by 1 base and J by 5 bases, and 12 bases separated the two germline ends. Germline V gene data show CDR1 as MNHNS and CDR2 as SASEGT. The CDR3 region has the DNA TGTGCCAGCAGTGAAGGGACAGCCCGCCATCAGCCCCAGCATTTT. The encoded protein is CASSEGTARHQPQHF.

V usage is TRBV5-5 and J usage is TRBJ2-7; 7 nucleotides agree with TRBD1. Per the germline V gene, CDR1 is SGHKS and CDR2 is YYEKEE (reference sequence). The CDR3 has 13 residues. Unmatched junction bases numbered 2, after V lost 4 bases and J lost 1 base. CDR3 coding DNA: TGTGCCAGCAGCAGGGGACAGTCCTACGAGCAGTACTTC. As protein: CASSRGQSYEQYF.

Note on this clone: Other DNA sequences in this specimen translate into the identical CDR3. The chain combines TRBV18 with TRBJ1-2; the D is unclear. Germline V gene lookup returns CDR1 KGHSH and CDR2 LQKENI. The CDR3 consists of 16 residues. Trimming stripped 2 bases from V and 3 bases from J, with 16 bases between. The CDR3 here is CASSPGSGTSYYGYTF. CDR3 DNA sequence: TGTGCCAGCTCACCAGGGTCGGGAACCTCCTACTATGGCTACACCTTC.

This chain uses TRBV2 with TRBJ2-6, with D perhaps TRBD1 (5 bases). The CDR3 contains 14 residues. V was cut by 6 bases and J by 12 bases, with 18 bases left in between. Per germline, CDR1 SNHLY and CDR2 FYNNEI. CDR3 bases: TGTGCCAGCAGGAGACCTGACAGAATGGGCGTCCTGACTTTC. Its translation is CASRRPDRMGVLTF. The whole variable domain, filled in from reference TRBV2 and TRBJ2-6, reads EPEVTQTPSHQVTQMGQEVILRCVPISNHLYFYWYRQILGQKVEFLVSFYNNEISEKSEIFDDQFSVERPDGSNFTLKIRSTKLEDSAMYFCASRRPDRMGVLTFGAGSRLTVL.

This clone showed up just once. The V gene is TRBV9, the J gene TRBJ2-3; 10 bases align to TRBD2. Germline V gene sequence: CDR1 SGDLS, CDR2 YYNGEE. The CDR3 is 14 amino acids. V was pared by 6 bases and J by 0 bases, with 1 base of the junction left unmatched. The CDR3 DNA is TGTGCCAGCAATAGCGGGAGGAGCACAGATACGCAGTATTTT. As protein: CASNSGRSTDTQYF.

Only a few counts were recorded for this clone. The rearrangement joins TRBV5-6 to TRBJ1-2; 7 bases map to TRBD1. Losses at the gene ends were 5 bases for V and 2 bases for J; bases not matched to a gene: 3. The CDR3 has 13 amino acids. Germline values: CDR1 SGHDT, CDR2 YYEEEE. The CDR3 loop reads CASRLTGNYGYTF. DNA for the CDR3: TGTGCCAGCAGACTGACAGGGAACTATGGCTACACCTTC.

The rearrangement uses TRBV7-9 and TRBJ1-2; weak D call: TRBD1 (5 bases). CDR1 SEHNR and CDR2 FQNEAQ come from the germline V gene (reference sequence). The CDR3 consists of 14 residues. V lost 5 bases, J lost 4 bases, and 14 bases lay in between. As DNA, the CDR3 is TGTGCCAGCAGCCCTGTTGGGGGGAGCTATGGCTACACCTTC. Its translation is CASSPVGGSYGYTF.

The rearrangement links TRBV5-1 to TRBJ2-3; the D gene is possibly TRBD2 (6 bases). In germline, CDR1 is SGHRS, CDR2 YFSETQ. With 6 bases removed from V and 0 bases from J, the gap between germline ends came to 17 bases. The CDR3 has 16 residues. The CDR3 spells CASTWGVLSSTDTQYF. In nucleotides, the CDR3 is TGCGCCAGCACGTGGGGGGTCTTATCTAGCACAGATACGCAGTATTTT.

This chain links TRBV5-4 with TRBJ1-2, with 7 bases lining up with TRBD1. CDR3 length equals 13 residues. Germline lookup yields CDR1 SGHNT and CDR2 YYREEE (reference sequence). V shed 2 bases, J shed 8 bases, and the junction held 6 bases outside the gene matches. DNA of the CDR3: TGTGCCAGCAGCTTCGGCAGGGGGGACGGCTACACCTTC. Its protein is CASSFGRGDGYTF. The whole variable domain, remainder taken from reference TRBV5-4 and TRBJ1-2, is ETGVTQSPTHLIKTRGQQVTLRCSSQSGHNTVSWYQQALGQGPQFIFQYYREEENGRGNFPPRFSGLQFPNYSSELNVNALELDDSALYLCASSFGRGDGYTFGSGTRLTVV.

The chain recombines TRBV5-6 with TRBJ2-1; D remains ambiguous. Trimming took 4 bases from V and 0 from J, leaving 11 bases between them. This CDR3 has 15 amino acids. From germline, CDR1 is SGHDT and CDR2 YYEEEE. This CDR3 is CASSLGHVSYNEQFF. In nucleotides, the CDR3 is TGTGCCAGCAGCCTGGGTCATGTCTCCTACAATGAGCAGTTCTTC.

J is TRBJ2-3 and V is TRBV5-4, with 8 bases matching TRBD1. This CDR3 is 15 amino acids long. Germline V gene data show CDR1 as SGHNT and CDR2 as YYREEE (reference sequence). V dropped 5 bases and J dropped 3; count of bases not matched to a gene: 8. The DNA for the CDR3 is TGTGCCAGCAGACCCGGACAGGGAATTACAGATACGCAGTATTTT. Translating gives CASRPGQGITDTQYF.

In its sample, this clone was seen a few times. The DNA for the CDR3 is TGTGCCAGCAGGTCGGGACAGACAATTAGCAATCAGCCCCAGCATTTT. Its translation: CASRSGQTISNQPQHF. The V call is TRBV27, the J call TRBJ1-5; 7 bases are shared with TRBD1. V shed 6 bases and J 0 bases; nucleotides not matched to a gene: 8. The CDR3 loop spans 16 amino acids. Germline CDR1 MNHEY, CDR2 SMNVEV (reference sequence).

V and J are TRBV7-9 and TRBJ2-5; 12 bases align to TRBD2. CDR1 SEHNR and CDR2 FQNEAQ come from the germline V gene (reference sequence). The CDR3 runs to 18 residues. The trim removed 1 base at V and 2 bases at J, leaving 8 bases unmatched. The CDR3 region is CASSLVGLAGGRQETQYF. The CDR3 coding sequence is TGTGCCAGCAGCTTAGTCGGTCTAGCGGGGGGGCGGCAAGAGACCCAGTACTTC.

This chain links TRBV27 with TRBJ2-1; D is undetermined. Trimming pared 3 bases from V and 0 bases from J, leaving 9 bases between. The CDR3 covers 15 residues. From germline, CDR1 is MNHEY and CDR2 SMNVEV (reference sequence). The CDR3 region has the DNA TGTGCCAGCAGTTTGGGCGCCGGCTCCTACAATGAGCAGTTCTTC. Protein product: CASSLGAGSYNEQFF.

This clone was seen just once. The chain joins TRBV7-9 to TRBJ1-2, with a weak D call TRBD1 (5 bases). The CDR3 covers 16 residues. Germline V gene lookup returns CDR1 SEHNR and CDR2 FQNEAQ (reference sequence). Deletions cut 5 bases from V and 4 bases from J, with 20 bases between. The CDR3 nucleotides are TGTGCCAGCAGCACGGGGACTGTCGGGGGGTTCTATGGCTACACCTTC. Translating gives CASSTGTVGGFYGYTF.

This clone was counted between two and nine times. The V call is TRBV27, the J call TRBJ2-1, with TRBD1 as a possible D gene (6 bases). CDR1 and CDR2 from the germline V gene are MNHEY and SMNVEV (reference sequence). The germline V and J ends were trimmed by 3 bases and 3 bases, with 6 bases remaining between them. There are 13 residues in the CDR3. The CDR3 DNA sequence: TGTGCCAGCAGTTTGGACAGCTACAATGAGCAGTTCTTC. It is translated as CASSLDSYNEQFF.

Written as DNA, the CDR3 is TGTGCCAGCAGCCTAAGACAGGGCCCGAGCAATCAGCCCCAGCATTTT. Its translation is CASSLRQGPSNQPQHF. The genes are TRBV5-5 and TRBJ1-5; 7 bases map to TRBD1. Unmatched junction bases numbered 8, after V lost 4 bases and J lost 1 base. Germline V gene sequence: CDR1 SGHKS, CDR2 YYEKEE (reference sequence). CDR3 length equals 16 residues.